Listed here is a single TCR beta chain. Antigen specificity is unknown. This specimen comes from a study of T cells in Graves' hyperthyroidism and ophthalmopathy. This CDR3 spans 16 amino acids. Germline V gene lookup returns CDR1 MNHEY and CDR2 SVGEGT. Unmatched junction bases numbered 11, after V lost 6 bases and J lost 7 bases. Findings and caveats of the study: Expanded thyroid clonotypes (above 0.001) were mostly also found in blood.

Template material for amplifying TCR beta CDR3 regions consisted of RNA transcripts. The HTBI primer set drove a first-round RT-PCR of the TCR CDR3. TCRdb re-called the multiplex PCR reads through MiXCR, storing one row per CDR3 protein. The table shows 410,000 or so distinct CDR3 sequences, with around 15% occurring only once. The sample comprised blood. The receptor comes from a man aged 18 to 35 with Graves' ophthalmopathy. This chain connects TRBV6-2 or TRBV6-3 to TRBJ2-2; 10 bases align to TRBD1. CDR3 sequence: CASSAWGTGVSGELFF. For the CDR3, the DNA is TGTGCCAGCAGCGCTTGGGGGACAGGGGTGAGCGGGGAGCTGTTTTTT.